A selection of T cell receptor beta chains follows, all from one sample in a study of STAT5B mutations in CD4+ large granular lymphocyte leukemia. Using immunoSEQ multiplex PCR, the repertoire was profiled, and TCRdb retains in-frame clones only, with some absent. Among 23,000 or so clones, 72% were seen once, and the ten largest hold almost 0.65%. Sequencing was carried out using CD4+ T cells from blood buffy coats. These receptors were obtained from a human donor in good health. The CDR3 runs from the conserved cysteine through the conserved F or W. A D gene is named only where the DNA matches it firmly. Clone size, where shown, is once, few, many, or a class for clones that have expanded.

cdr3_nt cdr3_aa v_call clone_size j_call d_call cdr3_length
TGTGCCAGCAGTCTTAGACAGGGTCAATACAATGAGCAGTTCTTC CASSLRQGQYNEQFF TRBV6-5 few TRBJ2-1 TRBD1 15
TGCCCCGCGAGCCGTTTGTTACAGAACTATGGCTACACCTTC CPASRLLQNYGYTF TRBV29-1 - TRBJ1-2 - 14
TGTGCCAGCAGTTTTGGTATGGGGACTAGCGGGGCCATGTCCTACGAGCAGTACTTC CASSFGMGTSGAMSYEQYF TRBV28 - TRBJ2-7 TRBD2 19
TGTGCCAGTAGTCCGACTGGACCGAGGAATCAGCCCCAGCATTTT CASSPTGPRNQPQHF TRBV19 few TRBJ1-5 - 15
TGTGCCAGCAGTTTGGACGGGCTAGCTCGGGGGAACATTCAGTACTTC CASSLDGLARGNIQYF TRBV28 - TRBJ2-4 - 16
TGTGCCAGTAGTCGACAGGGTGATTTTACGGACTATGGCTACACCTTC CASSRQGDFTDYGYTF TRBV19 - TRBJ1-2 TRBD1 16
TGTGCCAGCTCACCACGGGAGAGCTCCTACGAGCAGTACTTC CASSPRESSYEQYF TRBV18 - TRBJ2-7 - 14
TGTGCCAGCAGCTCGACCCAGGGGGGGTACGAGCAGTACTTC CASSSTQGGYEQYF TRBV5-6 - TRBJ2-7 - 14
TGTGCCATCAGTGAGGTAAGCGATAGCACAGATACGCAGTATTTT CAISEVSDSTDTQYF TRBV10-3 - TRBJ2-3 - 15
TGTGCCAGCAGCTCTGACACCAATCAGCCCCAGCATTTT CASSSDTNQPQHF TRBV11-2 - TRBJ1-5 - 13
TGTGCCAGCAGCCAAGATCGGGGAACTGAAGCTTTCTTT CASSQDRGTEAFF TRBV14 - TRBJ1-1 - 13
TGTGCCAGCAGTTTAAGTACCACCCACTATAGCAATCAGCCCCAGCATTTT CASSLSTTHYSNQPQHF TRBV28 - TRBJ1-5 - 17
TGTGCCAGCAGCCCGTACCGCCCGGACACCGGGGAGCTGTTTTTT CASSPYRPDTGELFF TRBV11-2 few TRBJ2-2 - 15
TGTGCCAGCAGTGAGTACCGGACAGTCAATGAGCAGTTCTTC CASSEYRTVNEQFF TRBV2 - TRBJ2-1 - 14
TGCAGCGTGGGGACAGGGGGAAGGTACACCTTC CSVGTGGRYTF TRBV29-1 - TRBJ1-2 TRBD1 11
TGCGCCAGCAGCTTGGGAGGGGGCCCCTATGGCTACACCTTC CASSLGGGPYGYTF TRBV5-1 once TRBJ1-2 TRBD1 14
TGTGCCAGCAGTTTATCAGGGTGGGGCATTCAGTACTTC CASSLSGWGIQYF TRBV27 - TRBJ2-4 - 13
TGTGCCAGTAGTTTCGGGGGACGCAATCAGCCCCAGCATTTT CASSFGGRNQPQHF TRBV19 - TRBJ1-5 - 14
TGTGCCAGCAGCTTAGTTGGCTCTCGAGCTTTCTTT CASSLVGSRAFF TRBV11-2 - TRBJ1-1 - 12
TGTGCCAGCAGTTATCCACGGGGGGGCCGGACCGGGGAGCTGTTTTTT CASSYPRGGRTGELFF TRBV28 - TRBJ2-2 TRBD2 16
TGTGCCAGCAGTAGACAGTATAGCAATCAGCCCCAGCATTTT CASSRQYSNQPQHF TRBV2 - TRBJ1-5 - 14
TGTGCCAGCAGCTTATGGGGGACCTCTGGGGCCAACGTCCTGACTTTC CASSLWGTSGANVLTF TRBV7-8 - TRBJ2-6 - 16
TGTGCCAGCAGAGTGACGGACAACACTGAAGCTTTCTTT CASRVTDNTEAFF TRBV6-4 - TRBJ1-1 - 13
TGTGCCAGTAGTATCCCCGGGACAGGCGGCAATCAGCCCCAGCATTTT CASSIPGTGGNQPQHF TRBV19 once TRBJ1-5 TRBD1 16
TGTGCCAGCAGTGGGGGCCTATGGGGGCGGGGAACAGATACGCAGTATTTT CASSGGLWGRGTDTQYF TRBV6-1 once TRBJ2-3 - 17
TGTGCCACTTTCTCGACGGAAAAGGGGACTAACTATGGCTACACCTTC CATFSTEKGTNYGYTF TRBV7-2 - TRBJ1-2 - 16
TGTGCCAGCAGCTCCGGCGGGGGTTCCGCATCTCAGGCTTTCTTT CASSSGGGSASQAFF TRBV7-3 - TRBJ1-1 - 15
TGTGCCAGCAGCTTAGCCCGACAGGGTCAAGAGACCCAGTACTTC CASSLARQGQETQYF TRBV7-9 - TRBJ2-5 TRBD1 15
TGTGCCAGCAGCCCCCAGGGGCTACAAACAGATACGCAGTATTTT CASSPQGLQTDTQYF TRBV7-3 - TRBJ2-3 - 15
TGTGCCAGCAGGAGACTCACTGAAGCTTTCTTT CASRRLTEAFF TRBV14 - TRBJ1-1 - 11
TGTGCCAGCAGCCCCCACCGAACAGGGAAGCGGGCTGAAGCTTTCTTT CASSPHRTGKRAEAFF TRBV9 - TRBJ1-1 - 16
TGTGCCAGCAGTGGGACAGTGGTCGTCCCTGGTGGGGTCACTAATGAAAAACTGTTTTTT CASSGTVVVPGGVTNEKLFF TRBV6-1 - TRBJ1-4 - 20
TGTGCCAGCAGCCCCGGGACAGGGAGGACCTACGAGCAGTACTTC CASSPGTGRTYEQYF TRBV6-5 - TRBJ2-7 TRBD1 15
TGTGCCAGCAGCGCAGCTGCATCCCGAGGCGACAGCAAGAAGTATTTT CASSAAASRGDSKKYF TRBV7-9 - TRBJ2-3 - 16
TGTGCCAGCAGTAGAGGGTCCGATCAGCCCCAGCATTTT CASSRGSDQPQHF TRBV2 - TRBJ1-5 - 13
TGTGCCAGCAGCTTCAACAGGGCTGGAAACACTATATATTTT CASSFNRAGNTIYF TRBV14 - TRBJ1-3 - 14
TGTGCCAGTAGTCAAATGGGAGCAGGCACAGATACGCAGTATTTT CASSQMGAGTDTQYF TRBV19 - TRBJ2-3 - 15
TGTGCCAGCAGCCCCGGTCCGGGGGCTGGAAACACCATATATTTT CASSPGPGAGNTIYF TRBV7-2 once TRBJ1-3 - 15